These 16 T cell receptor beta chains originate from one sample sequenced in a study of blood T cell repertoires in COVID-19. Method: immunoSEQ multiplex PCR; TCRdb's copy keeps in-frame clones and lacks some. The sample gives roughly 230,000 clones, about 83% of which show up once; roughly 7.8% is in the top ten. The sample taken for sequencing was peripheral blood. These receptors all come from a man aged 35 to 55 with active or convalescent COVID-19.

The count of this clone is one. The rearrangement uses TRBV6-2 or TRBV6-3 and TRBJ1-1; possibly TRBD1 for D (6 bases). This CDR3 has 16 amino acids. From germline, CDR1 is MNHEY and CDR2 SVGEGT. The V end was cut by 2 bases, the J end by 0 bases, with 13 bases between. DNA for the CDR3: TGTGCCAGCAGTTACGAGGGGGGGACGGTGAACACTGAAGCTTTCTTT. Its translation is CASSYEGGTVNTEAFF.

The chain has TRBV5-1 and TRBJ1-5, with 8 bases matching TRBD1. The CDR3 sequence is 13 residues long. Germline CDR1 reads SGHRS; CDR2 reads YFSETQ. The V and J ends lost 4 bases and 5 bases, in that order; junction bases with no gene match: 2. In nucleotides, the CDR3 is TGCGCCAGCAGCAGGGGACAGGATCAGCCCCAGCATTTT. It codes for CASSRGQDQPQHF.

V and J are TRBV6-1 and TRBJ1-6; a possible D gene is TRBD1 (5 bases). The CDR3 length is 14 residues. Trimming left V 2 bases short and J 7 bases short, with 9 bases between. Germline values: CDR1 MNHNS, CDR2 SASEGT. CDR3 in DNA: TGTGCCAGCAGTGAACAGGGCACCAATTCACCCCTCCACTTT. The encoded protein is CASSEQGTNSPLHF.

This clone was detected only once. CDR3 residues: CASSSIPGLAGGPGGTQYF. The CDR3 DNA is TGTGCCAGCAGCTCAATCCCGGGACTAGCGGGGGGGCCAGGTGGTACGCAGTATTTT. The V gene is TRBV7-2, the J gene TRBJ2-3; the match to TRBD2 covers 16 bases. CDR1 and CDR2 (germline): SGHTA, FQGNSA. Trimming removed 4 bases from V and 8 bases from J; junction bases left unmatched: 15. This CDR3 has 19 residues.

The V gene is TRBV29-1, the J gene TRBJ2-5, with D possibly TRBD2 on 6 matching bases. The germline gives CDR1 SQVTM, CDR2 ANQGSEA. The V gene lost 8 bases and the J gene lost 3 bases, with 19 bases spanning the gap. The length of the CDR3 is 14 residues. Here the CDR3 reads CSTKGTPLEETQYF. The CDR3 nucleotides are TGCAGCACGAAAGGGACTCCGTTAGAAGAGACCCAGTACTTC.

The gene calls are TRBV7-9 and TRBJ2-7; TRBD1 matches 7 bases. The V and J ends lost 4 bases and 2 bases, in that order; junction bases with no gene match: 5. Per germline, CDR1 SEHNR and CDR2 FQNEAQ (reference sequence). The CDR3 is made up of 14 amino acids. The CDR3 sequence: CASSSGQAPYEQYF. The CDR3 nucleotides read TGTGCCAGCAGCTCCGGACAGGCGCCCTACGAGCAGTACTTC.

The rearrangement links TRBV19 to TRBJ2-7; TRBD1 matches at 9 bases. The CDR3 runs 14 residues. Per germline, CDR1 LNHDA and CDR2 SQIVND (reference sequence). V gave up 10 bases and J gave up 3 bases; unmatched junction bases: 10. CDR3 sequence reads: CATQSRDRVYEQYF. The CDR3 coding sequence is TGTGCCACACAATCCCGGGACAGGGTCTACGAGCAGTACTTC.

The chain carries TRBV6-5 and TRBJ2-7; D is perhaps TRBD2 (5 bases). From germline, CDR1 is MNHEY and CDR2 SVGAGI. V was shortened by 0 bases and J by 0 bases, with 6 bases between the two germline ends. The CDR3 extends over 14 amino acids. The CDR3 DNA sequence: TGTGCCAGCAGTTACTCGGAGGACTCCTACGAGCAGTACTTC. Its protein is CASSYSEDSYEQYF.

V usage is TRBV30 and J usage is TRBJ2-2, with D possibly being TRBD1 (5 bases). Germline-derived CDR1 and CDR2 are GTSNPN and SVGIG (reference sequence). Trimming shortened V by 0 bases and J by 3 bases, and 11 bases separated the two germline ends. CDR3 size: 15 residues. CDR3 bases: TGTGCCTGGAGTGTTGGAGCAGGGTACACCGGGGAGCTGTTTTTT. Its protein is CAWSVGAGYTGELFF.

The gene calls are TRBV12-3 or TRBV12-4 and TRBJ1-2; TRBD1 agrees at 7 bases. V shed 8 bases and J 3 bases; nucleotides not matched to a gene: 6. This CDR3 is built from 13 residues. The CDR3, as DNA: TGTGCCAGCGGGAAACAGGGGTACTATGGCTACACCTTC. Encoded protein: CASGKQGYYGYTF.

In DNA form, the CDR3 reads TGTGCCACCAGTGACGAGGACAGCCAGAACAATGAGCAGTTCTTC. This sequence encodes CATSDEDSQNNEQFF. The chain carries TRBV24-1 and TRBJ2-1; D may be TRBD1 (6 bases). The germline CDR1 and CDR2 sequences are KGHDR and SFDVKD. Deletions cut 4 bases from V and 5 bases from J, with 14 bases between. This CDR3 has 15 residues.

The CDR3 loop is CASRRTANYEQYF. Written as DNA, the CDR3 is TGTGCCAGCAGGAGGACTGCGAACTACGAGCAGTACTTC. The chain joins TRBV6-5 to TRBJ2-7; a weak D match, TRBD2 (5 bases). The CDR3 runs to 13 residues. V was pared by 6 bases and J by 3 bases, with 12 bases between. CDR1 and CDR2 (germline): MNHEY, SVGAGI.

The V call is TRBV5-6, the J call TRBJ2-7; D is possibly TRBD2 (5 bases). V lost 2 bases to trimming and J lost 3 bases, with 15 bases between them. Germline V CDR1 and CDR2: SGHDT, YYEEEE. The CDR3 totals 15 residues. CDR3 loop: CASSFYLLAHYEQYF. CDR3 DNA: TGTGCCAGCAGCTTTTATCTGCTAGCTCACTACGAGCAGTACTTC.

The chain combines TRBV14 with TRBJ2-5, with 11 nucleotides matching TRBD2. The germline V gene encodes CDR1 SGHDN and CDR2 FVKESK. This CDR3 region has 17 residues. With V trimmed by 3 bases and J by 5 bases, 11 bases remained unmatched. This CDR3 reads CASSQGTSGPRAETQYF. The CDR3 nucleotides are TGTGCCAGCAGCCAGGGGACTAGCGGCCCCCGGGCCGAGACCCAGTACTTC.

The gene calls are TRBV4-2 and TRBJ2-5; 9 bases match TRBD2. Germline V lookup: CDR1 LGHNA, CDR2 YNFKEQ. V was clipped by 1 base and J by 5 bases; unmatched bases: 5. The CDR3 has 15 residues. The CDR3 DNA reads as TGTGCCAGCAGCCAAGCAAGCGGGGGGACGGAGACCCAGTACTTC. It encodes CASSQASGGTETQYF.

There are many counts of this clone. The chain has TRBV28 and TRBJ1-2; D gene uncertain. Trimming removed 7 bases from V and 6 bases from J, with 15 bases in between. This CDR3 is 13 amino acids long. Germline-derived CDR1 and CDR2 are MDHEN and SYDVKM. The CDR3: CASNPVGRNGYTF. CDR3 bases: TGTGCCAGCAATCCCGTCGGGAGGAATGGCTACACCTTC.